The 13 T cell receptor beta chains below come from one sample, sequenced in a study of T-cell memory formation after mild COVID-19. Via MiXCR, TCRdb re-called the 5' RACE reads, giving one row per CDR3 protein. The data contain 350,000 or so distinct CDR3 sequences, over 10% of them singletons. The sample was PBMCs or a T cell subset sorted from them (not recorded which). The receptor source for this set is a man in his late teens or twenties who had mild COVID-19 (a few samples of this study predate the infection). Cell type and time point are not known.

The CDR3 is CASSLQTGATGELFF. CDR3 coding DNA: TGTGCCAGCAGTTTACAGACAGGGGCCACCGGGGAGCTGTTTTTT. V is TRBV12-3 or TRBV12-4 and J is TRBJ2-2; 8 bases line up with TRBD1. The ends lost 2 bases at V and 4 bases at J; junction bases unmatched: 3. The CDR3 runs 15 residues.

The chain combines TRBV6-1 with TRBJ2-4; D call uncertain. Germline V lookup: CDR1 MNHNS, CDR2 SASEGT. The CDR3 consists of 13 residues. V dropped 6 bases and J dropped 6 bases, with 12 bases sitting between them. The CDR3 coding sequence is TGTGCCAGCAGGGCACCGGGTTCAAACATTCAGTACTTC. Its protein is CASRAPGSNIQYF.

This clonotype has only a few counts. V and J are TRBV2 and TRBJ1-2, with D possibly matching TRBD1 (5 bases). The CDR3 has 13 amino acids. Trimming took off 5 bases at V and 2 bases at J, with 9 bases between the two ends. Per germline, CDR1 SNHLY and CDR2 FYNNEI. CDR3 residues: CASSQDINYGYTF. As DNA, the CDR3 is TGTGCCAGCAGTCAGGACATAAACTATGGCTACACCTTC.

Of note for this clonotype: Germline and junction disagree at one end, which may indicate a read error. V usage is TRBV7-2 and J usage is TRBJ2-3, with 12 bases matching TRBD2. The CDR3 has 16 residues. Germline CDR1 is SGHTA and CDR2 is FQGNSA. The CDR3 sequence: CDSRPVLAGGWDTQYF. The DNA of the CDR3 is TGTGACAGCAGGCCCGTCCTAGCGGGGGGGTGGGATACGCAGTATTTT.

This clonotype was observed a few times. The chain employs TRBV7-9 and TRBJ2-3, with D unresolved. V was cut by 3 bases and J by 3 bases, with 7 bases left in between. CDR1 and CDR2 (germline): SEHNR, FQNEAQ (reference sequence). This CDR3 is built from 13 residues. The CDR3 sequence: CASSFRLTDTQYF. The CDR3 DNA is TGTGCCAGCAGCTTTCGATTGACAGATACGCAGTATTTT.

V usage is TRBV12-3 or TRBV12-4 and J usage is TRBJ1-2, with TRBD1 as a possible D gene (5 bases). Trimming cost V 6 bases and J 4 bases, with 12 bases left between them. This CDR3 contains 13 residues. CDR3 protein: CASSIGTTYGYTF. The CDR3 region has the DNA TGTGCCAGCAGCATCGGGACTACCTATGGCTACACCTTC.

This clonotype appeared a few times. The rearrangement joins TRBV12-3 or TRBV12-4 to TRBJ2-1, with 10 bases identical to TRBD2. CDR3 size: 15 residues. V was pared by 3 bases and J by 5 bases, with 4 bases of the junction left unmatched. CDR3 protein: CASSLSGGENNEQFF. CDR3 coding DNA: TGTGCCAGCAGTTTGAGCGGGGGGGAAAACAATGAGCAGTTCTTC.

The V gene is TRBV6-2 or TRBV6-3, the J gene TRBJ2-7; TRBD2 might be the D (5 bases). Trimming cost V 2 bases and J 4 bases, with 15 bases left between them. This CDR3 is 15 amino acids long. CDR1 and CDR2 from the germline V gene are MNHEY and SVGEGT. The CDR3 loop is CASSYGRDFRYEQYF. CDR3 coding DNA: TGTGCCAGCAGTTACGGTCGGGATTTCAGGTACGAGCAGTACTTC.

The CDR3 region is CASSLASGNRETQYF. The CDR3 region has the DNA TGTGCCAGCAGTTTGGCTAGCGGGAACCGGGAGACCCAGTACTTC. This rearrangement joins TRBV12-3 or TRBV12-4 to TRBJ2-5, with 9 bases aligning to TRBD2. This CDR3 has 15 residues. Trimming at V came to 3 bases and at J to 5 bases, leaving 7 bases not matched to a gene.

The rearrangement links TRBV6-5 to TRBJ2-1; D possibly corresponds to TRBD1 (5 bases). V shed 1 base and J shed 9 bases, with 7 bases lying between them. Germline assignment: CDR1 MNHEY and CDR2 SVGAGI. This CDR3 spans 12 amino acids. CDR3 coding DNA: TGTGCCAGCAGTTACTTCCAGGGTGAGCAGTTCTTC. Its translation is CASSYFQGEQFF.

This clonotype was counted only a few times. This chain uses TRBV6-2 or TRBV6-3 with TRBJ2-5; TRBD2 is a possible D gene (5 bases). This CDR3 comprises 15 residues. The germline V and J ends were trimmed by 5 bases and 5 bases, with 18 bases remaining between them. CDR1 MNHEY and CDR2 SVGEGT come from the germline V gene. The chain's CDR3 is CASSPKSRVGETQYF. Written as DNA, the CDR3 is TGTGCCAGCAGTCCTAAATCGAGGGTGGGGGAGACCCAGTACTTC.

The gene calls are TRBV12-3 or TRBV12-4 and TRBJ1-5, with 7 nucleotides matching TRBD1. CDR3 length equals 14 residues. The ends lost 6 bases at V and 2 bases at J; junction bases unmatched: 4. This chain's CDR3 is CASRSGTGNQPQHF. The CDR3 bases are TGTGCCAGCAGGTCGGGGACAGGCAATCAGCCCCAGCATTTT.

The chain employs TRBV5-5 and TRBJ2-7, with D possibly being TRBD1 (5 bases). V was shortened by 2 bases and J by 7 bases, with 16 bases between the two germline ends. Germline-derived CDR1 and CDR2 are SGHKS and YYEKEE (reference sequence). This CDR3 region has 14 residues. DNA for the CDR3: TGTGCCAGCAGCTTATCAGGGAACCAGGTGGAGCAGTACGTC. Its translation: CASSLSGNQVEQYV.